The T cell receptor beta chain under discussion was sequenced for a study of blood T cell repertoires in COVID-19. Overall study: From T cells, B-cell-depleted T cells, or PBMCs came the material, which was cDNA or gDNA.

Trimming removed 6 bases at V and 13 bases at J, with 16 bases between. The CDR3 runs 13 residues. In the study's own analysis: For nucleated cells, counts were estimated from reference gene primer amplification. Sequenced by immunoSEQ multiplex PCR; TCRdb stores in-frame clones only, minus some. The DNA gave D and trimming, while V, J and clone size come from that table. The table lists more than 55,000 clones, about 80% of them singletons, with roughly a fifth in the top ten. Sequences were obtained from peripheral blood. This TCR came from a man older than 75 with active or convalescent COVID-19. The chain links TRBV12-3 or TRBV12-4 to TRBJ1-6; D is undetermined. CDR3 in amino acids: CASSRRLEVPLHF. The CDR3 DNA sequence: TGTGCCAGCAGCCGAAGATTGGAGGTGCCCCTCCACTTT.